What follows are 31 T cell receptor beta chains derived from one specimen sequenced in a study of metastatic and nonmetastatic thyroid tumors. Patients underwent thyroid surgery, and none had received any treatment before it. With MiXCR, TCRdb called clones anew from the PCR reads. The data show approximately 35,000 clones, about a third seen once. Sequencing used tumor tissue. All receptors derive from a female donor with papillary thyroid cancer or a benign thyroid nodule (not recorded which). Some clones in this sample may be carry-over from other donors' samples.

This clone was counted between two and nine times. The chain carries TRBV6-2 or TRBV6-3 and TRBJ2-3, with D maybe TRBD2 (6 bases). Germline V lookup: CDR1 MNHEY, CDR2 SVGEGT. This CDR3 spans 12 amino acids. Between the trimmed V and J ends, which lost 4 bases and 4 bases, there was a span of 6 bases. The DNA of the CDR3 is TGTGCCAGCAGTTCGGGGGCAGATACGCAGTATTTT. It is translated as CASSSGADTQYF.

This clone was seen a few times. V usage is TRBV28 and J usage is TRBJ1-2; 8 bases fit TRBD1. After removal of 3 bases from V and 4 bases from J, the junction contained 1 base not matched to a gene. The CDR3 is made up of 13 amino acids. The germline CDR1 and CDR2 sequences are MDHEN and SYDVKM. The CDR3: CASSFQGAYGYTF. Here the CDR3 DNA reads TGTGCCAGCAGTTTTCAGGGGGCCTATGGCTACACCTTC.

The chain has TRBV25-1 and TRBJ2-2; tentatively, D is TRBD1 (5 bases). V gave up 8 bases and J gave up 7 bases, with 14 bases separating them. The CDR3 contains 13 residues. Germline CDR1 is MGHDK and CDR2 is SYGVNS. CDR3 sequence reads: CASESKGIGELFF. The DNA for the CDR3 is TGTGCCAGCGAGAGCAAGGGGATCGGGGAGCTGTTTTTT. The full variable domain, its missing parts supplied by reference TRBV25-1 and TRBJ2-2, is EADIYQTPRYLVIGTGKKITLECSQTMGHDKMYWYQQDPGMELHLIHYSYGVNSTEKGDLSSESTVSRIRTEHFPLTLESARPSHTSQYLCASESKGIGELFFGEGSRLTVL.

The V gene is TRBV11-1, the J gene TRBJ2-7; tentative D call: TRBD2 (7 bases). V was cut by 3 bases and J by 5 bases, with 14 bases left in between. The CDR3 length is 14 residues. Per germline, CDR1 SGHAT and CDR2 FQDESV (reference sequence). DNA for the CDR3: TGTGCCAGCAGCTTGGGGGGGCCGGGGAACGAGCAGTACTTC. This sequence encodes CASSLGGPGNEQYF.

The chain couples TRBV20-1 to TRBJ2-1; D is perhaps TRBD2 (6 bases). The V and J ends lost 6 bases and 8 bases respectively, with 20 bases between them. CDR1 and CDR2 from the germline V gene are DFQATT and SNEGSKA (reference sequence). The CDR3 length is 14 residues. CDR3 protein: CSARTIRERYEQFF. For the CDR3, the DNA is TGCAGTGCAAGGACTATCCGGGAGAGGTATGAGCAGTTCTTC.

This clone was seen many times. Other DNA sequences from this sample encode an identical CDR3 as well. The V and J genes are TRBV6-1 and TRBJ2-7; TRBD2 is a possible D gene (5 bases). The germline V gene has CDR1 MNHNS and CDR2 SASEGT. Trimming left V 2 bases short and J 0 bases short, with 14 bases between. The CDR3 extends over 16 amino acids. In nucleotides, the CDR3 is TGTGCCAGCAGTGAACGGCTAGCTGAGAGCTCCTACGAGCAGTACTTC. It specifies CASSERLAESSYEQYF.

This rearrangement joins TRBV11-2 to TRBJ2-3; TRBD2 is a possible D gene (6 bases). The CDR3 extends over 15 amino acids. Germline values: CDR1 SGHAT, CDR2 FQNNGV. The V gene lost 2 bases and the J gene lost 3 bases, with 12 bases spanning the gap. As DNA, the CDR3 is TGTGCCAGCAGCTTAATGGCCCGGGGGACAGATACGCAGTATTTT. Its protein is CASSLMARGTDTQYF.

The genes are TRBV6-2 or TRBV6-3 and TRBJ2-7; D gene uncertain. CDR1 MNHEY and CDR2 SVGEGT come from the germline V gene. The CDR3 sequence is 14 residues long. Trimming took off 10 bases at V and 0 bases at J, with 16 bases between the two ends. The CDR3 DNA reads TGTGCCACCGCTGAGCACGGTCGCTCCTACGAGCAGTACTTC. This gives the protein CATAEHGRSYEQYF.

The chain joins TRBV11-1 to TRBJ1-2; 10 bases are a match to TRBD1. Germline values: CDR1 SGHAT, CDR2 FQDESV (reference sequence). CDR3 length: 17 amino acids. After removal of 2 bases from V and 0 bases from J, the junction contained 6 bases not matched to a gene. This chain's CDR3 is CASSLMTGGDPNYGYTF. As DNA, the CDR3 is TGTGCCAGCAGCTTAATGACAGGGGGCGACCCTAACTATGGCTACACCTTC.

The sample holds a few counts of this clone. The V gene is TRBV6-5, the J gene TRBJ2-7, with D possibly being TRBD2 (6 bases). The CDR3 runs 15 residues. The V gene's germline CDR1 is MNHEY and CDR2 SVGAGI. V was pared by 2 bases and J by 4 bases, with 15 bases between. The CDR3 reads CASSYLMYGTYEQYF. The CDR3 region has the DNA TGTGCCAGCAGTTACCTAATGTACGGGACTTACGAGCAGTACTTC.

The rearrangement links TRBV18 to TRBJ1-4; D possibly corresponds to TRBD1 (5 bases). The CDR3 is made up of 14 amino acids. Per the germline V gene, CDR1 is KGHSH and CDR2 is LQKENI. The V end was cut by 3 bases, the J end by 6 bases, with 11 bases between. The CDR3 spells CASSPGTGDEKLFF. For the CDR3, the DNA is TGTGCCAGCTCACCCGGGACTGGAGATGAAAAACTGTTTTTT.

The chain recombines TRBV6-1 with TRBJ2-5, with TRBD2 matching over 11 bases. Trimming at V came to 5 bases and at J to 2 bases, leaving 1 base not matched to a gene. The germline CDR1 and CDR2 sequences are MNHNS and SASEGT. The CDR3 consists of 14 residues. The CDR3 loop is CASSLAGGQETQYF. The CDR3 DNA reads TGTGCCAGCAGTCTAGCGGGGGGACAAGAGACCCAGTACTTC.

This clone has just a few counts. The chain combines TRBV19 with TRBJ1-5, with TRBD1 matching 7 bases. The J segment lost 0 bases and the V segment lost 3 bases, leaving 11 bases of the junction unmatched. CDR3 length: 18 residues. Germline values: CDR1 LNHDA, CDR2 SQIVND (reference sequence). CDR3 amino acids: CASSMTGYSFHSNQPQHF. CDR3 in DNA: TGTGCCAGTAGTATGACAGGGTATAGTTTCCATAGCAATCAGCCCCAGCATTTT.

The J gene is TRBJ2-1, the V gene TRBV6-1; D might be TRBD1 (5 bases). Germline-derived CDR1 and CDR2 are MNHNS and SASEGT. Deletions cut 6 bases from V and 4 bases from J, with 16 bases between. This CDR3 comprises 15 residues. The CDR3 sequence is CASSRDSPAYNEQFF. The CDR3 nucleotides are TGTGCCAGCAGCCGCGACAGTCCCGCATACAATGAGCAGTTCTTC.

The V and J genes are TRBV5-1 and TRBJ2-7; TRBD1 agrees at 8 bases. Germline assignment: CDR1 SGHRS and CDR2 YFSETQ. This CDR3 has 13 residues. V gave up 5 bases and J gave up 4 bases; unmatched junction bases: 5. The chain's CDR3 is CASRQGAGYEQYF. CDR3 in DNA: TGCGCCAGCAGGCAGGGGGCCGGGTACGAGCAGTACTTC.

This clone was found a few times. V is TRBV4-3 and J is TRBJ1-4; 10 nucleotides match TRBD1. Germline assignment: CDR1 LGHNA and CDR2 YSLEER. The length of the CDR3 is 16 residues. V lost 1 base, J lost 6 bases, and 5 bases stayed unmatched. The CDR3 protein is CASSQGVGTGDEKLFF. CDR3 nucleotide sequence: TGCGCCAGCAGCCAAGGCGTCGGGACAGGGGATGAAAAACTGTTTTTT.

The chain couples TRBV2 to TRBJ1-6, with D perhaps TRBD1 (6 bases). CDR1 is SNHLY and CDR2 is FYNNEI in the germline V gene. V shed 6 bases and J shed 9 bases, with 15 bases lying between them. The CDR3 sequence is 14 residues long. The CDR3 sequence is CASSPTGGASPLHF. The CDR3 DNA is TGTGCCAGCAGCCCTACCGGGGGGGCTTCACCCCTCCACTTT. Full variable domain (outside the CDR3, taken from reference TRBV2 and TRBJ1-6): EPEVTQTPSHQVTQMGQEVILRCVPISNHLYFYWYRQILGQKVEFLVSFYNNEISEKSEIFDDQFSVERPDGSNFTLKIRSTKLEDSAMYFCASSPTGGASPLHFGNGTRLTVT.

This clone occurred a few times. The CDR3 loop is CASSPTGENHGYTF. DNA for the CDR3: TGTGCCAGCAGTCCCACAGGGGAGAACCATGGCTACACCTTC. V gene TRBV6-2 or TRBV6-3 combines with J gene TRBJ1-2, with 7 bases matching TRBD1. V gave up 5 bases and J gave up 6 bases; unmatched junction bases: 9. CDR3 size: 14 residues. Germline V lookup: CDR1 MNHEY, CDR2 SVGEGT.

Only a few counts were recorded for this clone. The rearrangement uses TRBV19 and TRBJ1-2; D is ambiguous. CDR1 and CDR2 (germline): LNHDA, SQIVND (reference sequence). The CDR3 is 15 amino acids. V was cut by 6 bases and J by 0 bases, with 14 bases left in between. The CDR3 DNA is TGTGCCAGTAGCGCTGGGGATCTTGCTAACTATGGCTACACCTTC. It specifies CASSAGDLANYGYTF.

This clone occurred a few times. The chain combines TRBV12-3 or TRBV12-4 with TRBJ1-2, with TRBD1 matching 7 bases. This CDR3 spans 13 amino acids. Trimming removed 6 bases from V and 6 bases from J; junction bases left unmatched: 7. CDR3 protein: CASSLTGTDGYTF. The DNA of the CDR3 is TGTGCCAGCAGCTTAACCGGGACAGATGGCTACACCTTC.

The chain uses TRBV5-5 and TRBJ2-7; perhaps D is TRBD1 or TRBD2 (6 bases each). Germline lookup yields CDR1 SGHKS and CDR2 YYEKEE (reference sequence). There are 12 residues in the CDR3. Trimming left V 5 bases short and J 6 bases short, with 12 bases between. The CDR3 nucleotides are TGTGCCAGCAGGTTAGGAGGGGGCGAGCAGTACTTC. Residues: CASRLGGGEQYF.

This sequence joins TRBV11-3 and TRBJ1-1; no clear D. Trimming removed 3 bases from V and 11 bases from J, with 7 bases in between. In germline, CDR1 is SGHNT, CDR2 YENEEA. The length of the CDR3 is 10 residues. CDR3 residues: CASSFLRAFF. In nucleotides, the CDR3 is TGTGCCAGCAGCTTTCTCAGGGCTTTCTTT.

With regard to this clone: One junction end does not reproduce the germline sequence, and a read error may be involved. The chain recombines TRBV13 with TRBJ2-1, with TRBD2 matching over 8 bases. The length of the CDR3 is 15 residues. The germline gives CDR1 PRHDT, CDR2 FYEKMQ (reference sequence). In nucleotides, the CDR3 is TGTGCCAGCAGCTTAACTGGGACTAGAGGCAATGAGCAGTTTTTC. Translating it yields CASSLTGTRGNEQFF.

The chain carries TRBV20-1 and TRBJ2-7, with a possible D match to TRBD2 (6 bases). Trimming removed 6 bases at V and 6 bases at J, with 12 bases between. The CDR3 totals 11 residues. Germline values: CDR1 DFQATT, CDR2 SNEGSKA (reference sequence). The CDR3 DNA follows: TGCAGTGCGAGTTCTAGCGCCGAGCAGTACTTC. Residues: CSASSSAEQYF.

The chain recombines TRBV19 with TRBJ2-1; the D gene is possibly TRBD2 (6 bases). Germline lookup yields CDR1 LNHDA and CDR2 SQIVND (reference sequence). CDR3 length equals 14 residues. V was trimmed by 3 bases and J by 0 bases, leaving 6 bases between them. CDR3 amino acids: CASSMGGSYNEQFF. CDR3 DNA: TGTGCCAGTAGTATGGGGGGCTCCTACAATGAGCAGTTCTTC. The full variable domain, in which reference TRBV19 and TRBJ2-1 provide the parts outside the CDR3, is DGGITQSPKYLFRKEGQNVTLSCEQNLNHDAMYWYRQDPGQGLRLIYYSQIVNDFQKGDIAEGYSVSREKKESFPLTVTSAQKNPTAFYLCASSMGGSYNEQFFGPGTRLTVL.

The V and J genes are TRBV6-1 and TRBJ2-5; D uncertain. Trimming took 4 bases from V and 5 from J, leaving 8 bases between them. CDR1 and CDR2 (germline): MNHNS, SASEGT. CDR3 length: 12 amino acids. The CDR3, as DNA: TGTGCCAGCAGTGGCCAGATGGAGACCCAGTACTTC. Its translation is CASSGQMETQYF.

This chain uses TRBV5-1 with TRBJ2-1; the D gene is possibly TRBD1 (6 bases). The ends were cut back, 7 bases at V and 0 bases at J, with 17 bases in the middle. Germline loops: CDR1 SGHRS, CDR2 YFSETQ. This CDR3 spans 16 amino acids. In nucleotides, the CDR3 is TGCGCCAGCGCCAAGGGGGTGGGGAGCTCCTACAATGAGCAGTTCTTC. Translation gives CASAKGVGSSYNEQFF.

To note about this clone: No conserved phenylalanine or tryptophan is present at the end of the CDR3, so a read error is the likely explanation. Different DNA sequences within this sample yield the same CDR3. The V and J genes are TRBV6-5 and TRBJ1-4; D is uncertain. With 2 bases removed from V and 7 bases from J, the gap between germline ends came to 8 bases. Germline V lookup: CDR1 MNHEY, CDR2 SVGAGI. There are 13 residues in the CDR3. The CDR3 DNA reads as TGTGCCAGCAGTTACCTGGGTAGTGAAAAACTGTTTTTG. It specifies CASSYLGSEKLFL.

This CDR3 is CALETTNTGELFF. CDR3 nucleotides: TGTGCCCTTGAAACGACGAACACCGGGGAGCTGTTTTTT. The chain joins TRBV6-1 to TRBJ2-2; D remains ambiguous. The ends were cut back, 11 bases at V and 0 bases at J, with 10 bases in the middle. Germline values: CDR1 MNHNS, CDR2 SASEGT. This CDR3 has 13 residues.

The chain's CDR3 is CASSLPRRGYTF. The CDR3 DNA reads as TGTGCCAGCAGTTTACCCCGGCGGGGCTACACCTTC. This chain links TRBV27 with TRBJ1-2, with no clear D. Germline V gene lookup returns CDR1 MNHEY and CDR2 SMNVEV (reference sequence). V lost 2 bases and J lost 8, with 9 bases in between. This CDR3 spans 12 amino acids.

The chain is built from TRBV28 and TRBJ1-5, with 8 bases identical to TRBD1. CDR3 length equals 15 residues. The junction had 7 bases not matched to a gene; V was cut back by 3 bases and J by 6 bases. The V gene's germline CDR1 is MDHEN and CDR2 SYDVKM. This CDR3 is CASSFSRGQVQPQHF. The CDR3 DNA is TGTGCCAGCAGTTTCTCCAGGGGACAGGTTCAGCCCCAGCATTTT.